This T cell receptor beta chain comes out of a study of T-cell memory formation after mild COVID-19. One entry per CDR3 protein results from TCRdb running MiXCR on the 5' RACE reads. The sample shows more than 250,000 distinct CDR3 sequences, roughly 17% of them seen only once. The ends were cut back, 6 bases at V and 3 bases at J, with 16 bases in the middle. This CDR3 contains 15 residues. Sequencing was performed on PBMCs or a T cell subset sorted from them (not recorded which). This receptor was identified in a man between 18 and 35 years old who had mild COVID-19 (a few samples of this study predate the infection). Cell type and time point are not known. J is TRBJ2-3 and V is TRBV12-3 or TRBV12-4; maybe TRBD2 (5 bases). CDR3 in amino acids: CASSPWRGGTDTQYF. Here the CDR3 DNA reads TGTGCCAGCAGCCCTTGGAGAGGCGGGACAGATACGCAGTATTTT.